This entry features one TCR beta chain sequence. Per the original methods: Amplification from reference gene primers served as the basis for estimated nucleated cell counts. Produced via immunoSEQ multiplex PCR; TCRdb's table is partial and in-frame only. The V and J calls and clone size come from that table; D and trimming were worked out from the DNA. The sample holds approximately 90,000 clones, about nine tenths seen once. The entry originates in a study of blood T cell repertoires in COVID-19. Study-wide context: The study drew acute and convalescent COVID-19 samples from the United States, Italy and Spain. The analysed material was cDNA or gDNA that came from T cells, B-cell-depleted T cells, or PBMCs.

The CDR3 covers 16 residues. Germline V gene lookup returns CDR1 MDHEN and CDR2 SYDVKM. Trimming cost V 3 bases and J 8 bases; bases outside gene matches: 13. Seattle patients were enrolled while actively infected and followed longitudinally. The J gene is TRBJ1-5, the V gene TRBV28; 7 bases line up with TRBD1. This receptor was obtained from a man aged 60-69 years with COVID-19, enrolled during active disease. The sample consisted of peripheral blood. CDR3 amino acids: CASSFWGQPPSKPQHF. The CDR3 region has the DNA TGTGCCAGCAGTTTTTGGGGACAGCCCCCCTCGAAGCCCCAGCATTTT.